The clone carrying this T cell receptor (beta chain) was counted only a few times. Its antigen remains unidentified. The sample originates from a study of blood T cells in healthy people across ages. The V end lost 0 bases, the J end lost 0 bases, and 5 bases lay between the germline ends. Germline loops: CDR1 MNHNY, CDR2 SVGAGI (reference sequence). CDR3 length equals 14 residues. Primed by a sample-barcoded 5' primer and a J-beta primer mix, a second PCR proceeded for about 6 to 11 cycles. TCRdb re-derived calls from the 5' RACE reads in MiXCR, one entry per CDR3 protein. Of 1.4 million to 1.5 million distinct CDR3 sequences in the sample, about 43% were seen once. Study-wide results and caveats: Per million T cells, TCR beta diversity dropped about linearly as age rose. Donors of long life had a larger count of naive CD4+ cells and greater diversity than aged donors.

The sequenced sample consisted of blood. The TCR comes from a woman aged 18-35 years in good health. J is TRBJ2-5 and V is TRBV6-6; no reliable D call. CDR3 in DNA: TGTGCCAGCAGTTACTCAACGGACCAAGAGACCCAGTACTTC. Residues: CASSYSTDQETQYF.